This passage covers 18 T cell receptor beta chains from one sample sequenced in a study of graft-versus-host responses after intestinal transplantation. Clones were read by immunoSEQ multiplex PCR, and TCRdb kept only the in-frame ones, dropping some. The data contain 3,200 or so clones, about 93% of them seen just once; the ten biggest clones take up approximately 4%. Source: bone marrow, taken 350 to 400 days after transplant. The receptor source for this set is a human patient who received an intestinal transplant, so some T cells may come from the graft donor.

The chain employs TRBV4-1 and TRBJ1-2; a weak D match, TRBD1 (6 bases). V lost 0 bases and J 8 bases, leaving 13 bases between the germline ends. The length of the CDR3 is 14 residues. The germline V gene encodes CDR1 MGHRA and CDR2 YSYEKL. The CDR3 DNA is TGCGCCAGCAGCCAAGATAGGGGGGACATAGGCTACACCTTC. It encodes CASSQDRGDIGYTF.

The V and J genes are TRBV30 and TRBJ1-3; D might be TRBD1 (5 bases). The CDR3 totals 14 residues. Germline V gives CDR1 GTSNPN, CDR2 SVGIG (reference sequence). The V gene lost 3 bases and the J gene lost 7 bases, with 16 bases spanning the gap. The CDR3 protein is CAWSLGSEGNTIYF. In nucleotides, the CDR3 is TGTGCCTGGAGCCTCGGGTCCGAGGGGAACACCATATATTTT.

This clone was recorded only once. CDR3 sequence reads: CASSQFAGPLGGGYTF. CDR3 nucleotide sequence: TGCGCCAGCAGCCAATTTGCAGGGCCGCTCGGGGGAGGCTACACCTTC. The V call is TRBV4-1, the J call TRBJ1-2, with D tentatively TRBD1 (5 bases). Trimming shortened V by 2 bases and J by 8 bases, and 21 bases separated the two germline ends. The CDR3 runs 16 residues. CDR1 and CDR2 (germline): MGHRA, YSYEKL.

V gene TRBV4-1 combines with J gene TRBJ1-1; 8 positions match TRBD1. V was pared by 4 bases and J by 1 base, with 2 bases of the junction left unmatched. CDR1 MGHRA and CDR2 YSYEKL come from the germline V gene. This CDR3 contains 14 residues. Here the CDR3 DNA reads TGCGCCAGCAGCCCGGACAGGGCGAACACTGAAGCTTTCTTT. Protein product: CASSPDRANTEAFF.

This clone has just one count. The rearrangement joins TRBV4-1 to TRBJ2-2, with 10 nucleotides matching TRBD2. There are 16 residues in the CDR3. V lost 3 bases and J lost 5; bases outside the gene matches: 6. Per germline, CDR1 MGHRA and CDR2 YSYEKL. CDR3 bases: TGCGCCAGCAGCCATACTAGCGGGATTACGACCGGGGAGCTGTTTTTT. As protein: CASSHTSGITTGELFF.

The chain has TRBV28 and TRBJ2-7; D remains ambiguous. V was cut by 4 bases and J by 5 bases, with 6 bases left in between. The CDR3 spans 11 residues. Germline CDR1 and CDR2: MDHEN and SYDVKM. This chain's CDR3 is CASSSPNEQYF. CDR3 nucleotides: TGTGCCAGCAGTTCACCAAACGAGCAGTACTTC. Using reference TRBV28 and TRBJ2-7 for the parts outside the CDR3, the full variable domain is DVKVTQSSRYLVKRTGEKVFLECVQDMDHENMFWYRQDPGLGLRLIYFSYDVKMKEKGDIPEGYSVSREKKERFSLILESASTNQTSMYLCASSSPNEQYFGPGTRLTVT.

The chain links TRBV28 to TRBJ1-1; D call uncertain. Germline V gene data show CDR1 as MDHEN and CDR2 as SYDVKM. The CDR3 sequence is 14 residues long. Deletions cut 3 bases from V and 4 bases from J, with 12 bases between. In DNA, the CDR3 is TGTGCCAGCAGTTTGGCCAACCTCCGCACTGAAGCTTTCTTT. This sequence encodes CASSLANLRTEAFF.

This clone was detected only a few times. A read error may produce the germline difference seen at one junction end. Additional DNA sequences in this sample encode the identical CDR3. The CDR3 DNA reads TGTGCAAGCAGTGGGACAGGGGGCTATGGCTACACCTTC. Translating gives CASSGTGGYGYTF. The chain employs TRBV6-5 and TRBJ1-2, with 11 bases aligning to TRBD1. The CDR3 runs to 13 residues. Germline CDR1 and CDR2: MNHEY and SVGAGI.

This chain connects TRBV6-5 to TRBJ1-2; D is ambiguous. V gave up 5 bases and J gave up 5 bases, with 15 bases separating them. This CDR3 spans 14 amino acids. The germline gives CDR1 MNHEY, CDR2 SVGAGI. The CDR3 bases are TGTGCCAGCAGTGAAGAGGTACGTGGATATGGCTACACCTTC. It codes for CASSEEVRGYGYTF.

This chain connects TRBV6-1 to TRBJ2-3; D uncertain. V lost 5 bases, J lost 2 bases, and 14 bases lay in between. The CDR3 runs to 15 residues. Germline V gives CDR1 MNHNS, CDR2 SASEGT. CDR3 DNA sequence: TGTGCCAGCAGTCCCCCGGCGCAGTCCACAGATACGCAGTATTTT. This encodes CASSPPAQSTDTQYF.

The chain joins TRBV6-1 to TRBJ1-5; TRBD1 matches 8 bases. The CDR3 consists of 15 residues. The germline V gene has CDR1 MNHNS and CDR2 SASEGT. The V gene end was trimmed by 5 bases and the J gene end by 7 bases; junction bases not matched to a gene: 10. The CDR3 coding sequence is TGTGCCAGCAGTCCCGGACAGGGAAAGGGACAGCCCCAGCATTTT. Amino acids: CASSPGQGKGQPQHF.

The V gene is TRBV7-9, the J gene TRBJ1-1, with D hard to call. Germline CDR1 and CDR2: SEHNR and FQNEAQ (reference sequence). The V and J ends lost 5 bases and 6 bases respectively, with 19 bases between them. The CDR3 runs to 15 residues. DNA of the CDR3: TGTGCCAGCAGCCCGACCGAAACTACGTGGGCTGAAGCTTTCTTT. Protein product: CASSPTETTWAEAFF.

The rearrangement links TRBV9 to TRBJ2-6, with D unresolved. Germline-derived CDR1 and CDR2 are SGDLS and YYNGEE. Trimming took off 3 bases at V and 4 bases at J, with 8 bases between the two ends. The CDR3 has 14 residues. Written as DNA, the CDR3 is TGTGCCAGCAGCGCATCGACAGGGGCCAACGTCCTGACTTTC. Translated, it gives CASSASTGANVLTF.

V usage is TRBV9 and J usage is TRBJ1-6, with 9 bases aligning to TRBD1. The germline V gene has CDR1 SGDLS and CDR2 YYNGEE. CDR3 length: 15 residues. The junction had 4 bases not matched to a gene; V was cut back by 2 bases and J by 7 bases. CDR3 sequence: CASSVGTGRNSPLHF. The CDR3 DNA follows: TGTGCCAGCAGCGTGGGGACAGGGCGAAATTCACCCCTCCACTTT.

The chain links TRBV28 to TRBJ1-6; the match to TRBD1 covers 8 bases. Trimming took 3 bases from V and 7 from J; bases not matched to a gene: 17. The CDR3 runs 19 residues. Germline V gene data show CDR1 as MDHEN and CDR2 as SYDVKM. The CDR3 protein is CASSFFGAGGASRNSPLHF. In DNA form, the CDR3 reads TGTGCCAGCAGTTTTTTTGGGGCAGGGGGCGCGTCTCGGAATTCACCCCTCCACTTT.

The V and J genes are TRBV11-2 and TRBJ2-2, with 7 positions matching TRBD2. Germline V gene data show CDR1 as SGHAT and CDR2 as FQNNGV. With V trimmed by 3 bases and J by 5 bases, 0 bases remained unmatched. The CDR3 loop spans 13 amino acids. The CDR3 reads CASSFSGTGELFF. For the CDR3, the DNA is TGTGCCAGCAGCTTTAGCGGGACCGGGGAGCTGTTTTTT.

The gene calls are TRBV28 and TRBJ2-1, with 7 nucleotides matching TRBD1. The CDR3 is 16 amino acids. Germline assignment: CDR1 MDHEN and CDR2 SYDVKM. Germline trimming cut 3 bases from V and 1 base from J; bases unmatched to any gene: 6. CDR3 nucleotide sequence: TGTGCCAGCAGTTTTCCCCGGACAGGTTCCTACAATGAGCAGTTCTTC. Residues: CASSFPRTGSYNEQFF.

This rearrangement joins TRBV28 to TRBJ2-3; the D is unclear. V shed 1 base and J shed 3 bases, with 11 bases lying between them. Germline loops: CDR1 MDHEN, CDR2 SYDVKM. CDR3 length: 15 residues. The CDR3 spells CASSLLFPGTDTQYF. The CDR3 nucleotides are TGTGCCAGCAGTTTATTATTCCCTGGGACAGATACGCAGTATTTT.